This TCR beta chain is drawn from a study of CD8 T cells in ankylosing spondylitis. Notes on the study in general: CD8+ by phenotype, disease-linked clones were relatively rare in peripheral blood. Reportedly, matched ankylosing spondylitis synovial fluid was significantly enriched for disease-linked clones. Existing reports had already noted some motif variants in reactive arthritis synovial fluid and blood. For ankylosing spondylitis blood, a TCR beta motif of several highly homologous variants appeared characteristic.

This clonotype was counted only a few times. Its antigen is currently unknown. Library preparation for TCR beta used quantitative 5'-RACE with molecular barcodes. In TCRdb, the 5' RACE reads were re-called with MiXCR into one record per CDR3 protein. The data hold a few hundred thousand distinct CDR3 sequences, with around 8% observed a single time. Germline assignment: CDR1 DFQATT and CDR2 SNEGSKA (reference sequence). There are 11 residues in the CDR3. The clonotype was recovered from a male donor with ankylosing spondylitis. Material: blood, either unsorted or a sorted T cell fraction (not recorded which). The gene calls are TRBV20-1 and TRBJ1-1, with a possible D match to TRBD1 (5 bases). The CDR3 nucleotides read TGCAGGGGGGTGGGGAACACTGAAGCTTTCTTT. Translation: CRGVGNTEAFF.